This TCR beta chain was retrieved from a study of Graves' ophthalmopathy and Graves' hyperthyroidism. Trimming shortened V by 2 bases and J by 0 bases, and 8 bases separated the two germline ends. The germline V gene encodes CDR1 ENHRY and CDR2 SYGVKD. This CDR3 region has 16 residues. Ten or more counts support this clonotype. The authors amplified TCR beta CDR3 regions, and they did so from RNA transcripts for repertoire sequencing. The first round was an RT-PCR with HTBI primers, and the second round was a multiplex PCR. TCRdb re-derived calls from the multiplex PCR reads in MiXCR, one entry per CDR3 protein. This sample has about 370,000 distinct CDR3 sequences, with about 17% found just once. Cases classed as stable hyperthyroidism had no ophthalmopathy within 18 months of follow-up. Other autoimmune diseases, uncontrolled infections, pregnancy and lactation each led to patient exclusion.

Sequencing was performed on peripheral blood. The genes are TRBV10-3 and TRBJ2-6; D may be TRBD1 (6 bases). The sequence was collected from an adult woman with stable Graves' hyperthyroidism. The CDR3 DNA reads as TGTGCCATCAGTGAGGAGGGGGACTCTGGGGCCAACGTCCTGACTTTC. It yields the protein CAISEEGDSGANVLTF.